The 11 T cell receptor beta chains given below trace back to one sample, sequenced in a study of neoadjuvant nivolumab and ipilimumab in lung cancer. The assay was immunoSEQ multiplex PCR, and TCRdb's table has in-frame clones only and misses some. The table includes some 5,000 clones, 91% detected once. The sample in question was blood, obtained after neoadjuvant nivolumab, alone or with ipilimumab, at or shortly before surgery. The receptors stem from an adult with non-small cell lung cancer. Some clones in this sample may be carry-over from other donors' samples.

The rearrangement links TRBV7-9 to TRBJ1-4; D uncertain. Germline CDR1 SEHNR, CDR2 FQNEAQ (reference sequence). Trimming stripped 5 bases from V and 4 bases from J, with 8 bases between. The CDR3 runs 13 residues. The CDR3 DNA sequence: TGTGCCAGCAGCAAAGAGGTTAATGAAAAACTGTTTTTT. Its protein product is CASSKEVNEKLFF.

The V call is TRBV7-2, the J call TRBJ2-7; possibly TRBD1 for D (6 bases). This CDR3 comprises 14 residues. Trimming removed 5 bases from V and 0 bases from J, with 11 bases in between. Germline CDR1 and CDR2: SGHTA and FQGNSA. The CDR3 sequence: CASSHGQRSYEQYF. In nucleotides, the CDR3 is TGTGCCAGCAGCCACGGACAGCGCTCCTACGAGCAGTACTTC.

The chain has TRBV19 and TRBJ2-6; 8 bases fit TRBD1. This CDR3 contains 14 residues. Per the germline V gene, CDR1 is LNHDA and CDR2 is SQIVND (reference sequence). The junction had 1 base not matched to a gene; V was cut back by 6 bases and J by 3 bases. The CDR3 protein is CASRDRVGANVLTF. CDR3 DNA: TGTGCCAGTAGGGACAGGGTTGGGGCCAACGTCCTGACTTTC.

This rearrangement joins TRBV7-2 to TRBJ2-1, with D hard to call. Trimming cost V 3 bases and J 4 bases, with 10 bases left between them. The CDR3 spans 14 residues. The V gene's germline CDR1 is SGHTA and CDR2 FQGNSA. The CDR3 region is CASSFQVAYNEQFF. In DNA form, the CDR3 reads TGTGCCAGCAGCTTCCAAGTCGCTTACAATGAGCAGTTCTTC. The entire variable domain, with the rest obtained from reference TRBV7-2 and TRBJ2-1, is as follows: GAGVSQSPSNKVTEKGKDVELRCDPISGHTALYWYRQSLGQGLEFLIYFQGNSAPDKSGLPSDRFSAERTGGSVSTLTIQRTQQEDSAVYLCASSFQVAYNEQFFGPGTRLTVL.

The DNA for the CDR3 is TGTGCCAGCAGACGGTTCATGAACACCGGGGAGCTGTTTTTT. Translation: CASRRFMNTGELFF. The rearrangement joins TRBV5-8 to TRBJ2-2; D uncertain. The CDR3 has 14 amino acids. V lost 5 bases and J lost 1, with 9 bases in between. The germline V gene encodes CDR1 SGHTS and CDR2 YDEGEE.

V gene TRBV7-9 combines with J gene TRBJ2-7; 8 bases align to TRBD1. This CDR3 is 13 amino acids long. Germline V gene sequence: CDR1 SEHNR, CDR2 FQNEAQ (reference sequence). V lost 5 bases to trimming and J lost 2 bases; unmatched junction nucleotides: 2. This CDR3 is CASSDRGPYEQYF. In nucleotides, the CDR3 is TGTGCCAGCAGCGACAGGGGACCCTACGAGCAGTACTTC.

The CDR3 nucleotides are TGCGCCAGCAGCCAAGCGACTAGCGGGAGTAATGAGCAGTTCTTC. Translation gives CASSQATSGSNEQFF. This chain uses TRBV4-1 with TRBJ2-1; 12 bases map to TRBD2. The CDR3 runs to 15 residues. Germline values: CDR1 MGHRA, CDR2 YSYEKL. Losses at the gene ends were 1 base for V and 7 bases for J; bases not matched to a gene: 2.

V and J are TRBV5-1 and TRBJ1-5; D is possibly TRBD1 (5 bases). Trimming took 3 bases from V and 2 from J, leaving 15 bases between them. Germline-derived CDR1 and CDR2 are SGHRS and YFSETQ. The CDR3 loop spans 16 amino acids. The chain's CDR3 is CASSSGPAVGNQPQHF. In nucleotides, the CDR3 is TGCGCCAGCAGCTCGGGACCGGCTGTGGGCAATCAGCCCCAGCATTTT.

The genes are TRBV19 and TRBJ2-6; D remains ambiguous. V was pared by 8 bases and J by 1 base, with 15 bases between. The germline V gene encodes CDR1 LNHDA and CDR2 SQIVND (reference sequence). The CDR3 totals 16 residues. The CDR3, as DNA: TGTGCCAGTGGAAAGATTGTGGCGTCTGGGGCCAACGTCCTGACTTTC. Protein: CASGKIVASGANVLTF.

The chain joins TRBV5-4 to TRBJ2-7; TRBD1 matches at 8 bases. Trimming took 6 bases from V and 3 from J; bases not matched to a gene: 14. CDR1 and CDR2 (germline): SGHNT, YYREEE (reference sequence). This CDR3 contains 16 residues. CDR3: CASTRTGSAVGYEQYF. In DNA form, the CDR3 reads TGTGCCAGCACAAGGACAGGGTCGGCGGTTGGCTACGAGCAGTACTTC.

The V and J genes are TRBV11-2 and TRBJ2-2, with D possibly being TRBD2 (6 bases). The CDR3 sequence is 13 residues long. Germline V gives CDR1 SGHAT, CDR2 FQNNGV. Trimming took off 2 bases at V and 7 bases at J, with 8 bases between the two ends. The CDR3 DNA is TGTGCCAGCAGCTTACGAGCGGGCGGGGAGCTGTTTTTT. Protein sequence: CASSLRAGGELFF.